One sample yielded the 10 T cell receptor beta chains listed below, sequenced in a study of blood T cell repertoires in COVID-19. TCRdb's table, derived via immunoSEQ multiplex PCR, lists solely in-frame clones and lacks some. Among roughly 80,000 clones, about nine tenths were seen once, and the ten largest hold approximately 17%. Source material: peripheral blood. The receptors stem from a man older than 75 in a cohort sampled during active COVID-19.

The J gene is TRBJ1-3, the V gene TRBV19, with 10 nucleotides matching TRBD1. Germline V lookup: CDR1 LNHDA, CDR2 SQIVND (reference sequence). The CDR3 has 16 amino acids. The ends lost 6 bases at V and 3 bases at J; junction bases unmatched: 8. The CDR3 DNA sequence: TGTGCCAGTAGGCCCAAGACAGGGGGCGATGGAAACACCATATATTTT. The encoded protein is CASRPKTGGDGNTIYF.

This clone showed up just once. The V call is TRBV3-1 (or the pseudogene TRBV3-2), the J call TRBJ2-4, with unresolved D. The CDR3 sequence is 14 residues long. With 3 bases removed from V and 0 bases from J, the gap between germline ends came to 6 bases. Germline CDR1 reads LGHDT; CDR2 reads YNNKEL (reference sequence). The CDR3 DNA is TGTGCCAGCAGCCACTTACTAGCCAAAAACATTCAGTACTTC. Encoded protein: CASSHLLAKNIQYF.

This chain joins TRBV7-8 and TRBJ2-1; D unresolved. Germline loops: CDR1 SGHVS, CDR2 FQNEAQ. The V and J ends lost 5 bases and 7 bases respectively, with 15 bases between them. The CDR3 contains 14 residues. The CDR3 DNA reads as TGTGCCAGCAGCCCCCCCGTGAGTCGGAATGAGCAGTTCTTC. Protein product: CASSPPVSRNEQFF.

The V gene is TRBV4-1, the J gene TRBJ2-2; D uncertain. The CDR3 spans 15 residues. The V gene's germline CDR1 is MGHRA and CDR2 YSYEKL. The V and J ends lost 4 bases and 5 bases respectively, with 14 bases between them. The CDR3 here is CASSPPGLKTGELFF. In DNA form, the CDR3 reads TGCGCCAGCAGCCCTCCCGGGTTGAAAACCGGGGAGCTGTTTTTT.

The chain links TRBV29-1 to TRBJ1-2; 9 bases align to TRBD1. The CDR3 totals 13 residues. V trimming: 5 bases; J trimming: 4 bases; junction bases outside the gene matches: 5. Germline V gene lookup returns CDR1 SQVTM and CDR2 ANQGSEA. CDR3 loop: CSVRGQGGYGYTF. The CDR3 nucleotides read TGCAGCGTTCGGGGACAGGGAGGCTATGGCTACACCTTC. Full variable domain (remainder filled in from reference TRBV29-1 and TRBJ1-2): SAVISQKPSRDICQRGTSLTIQCQVDSQVTMMFWYRQQPGQSLTLIATANQGSEATYESGFVIDKFPISRPNLTFSTLTVSNMSPEDSSIYLCSVRGQGGYGYTFGSGTRLTVV.

The J gene is TRBJ1-5, the V gene TRBV11-2; 11 nucleotides agree with TRBD1. Germline V gene lookup returns CDR1 SGHAT and CDR2 FQNNGV. The CDR3 is 15 amino acids. V was pared by 1 base and J by 6 bases, with 2 bases of the junction left unmatched. The CDR3 sequence is CASSLGGQGVQPQHF. The CDR3 region has the DNA TGTGCCAGCAGCTTAGGGGGACAGGGGGTTCAGCCCCAGCATTTT.

The chain has TRBV27 and TRBJ1-5, with TRBD1 as a possible D gene (5 bases). The CDR3 loop spans 16 amino acids. Germline V gene data show CDR1 as MNHEY and CDR2 as SMNVEV (reference sequence). Trimming left V 5 bases short and J 2 bases short, with 16 bases between. The CDR3 DNA is TGTGCCAGCAGTCCCCTCATGGGGGGGGGCAATCAGCCCCAGCATTTT. It yields the protein CASSPLMGGGNQPQHF.

The chain carries TRBV5-1 and TRBJ1-3, with 9 bases lining up with TRBD1. Trimming at V came to 2 bases and at J to 0 bases, leaving 6 bases not matched to a gene. Per germline, CDR1 SGHRS and CDR2 YFSETQ. This CDR3 contains 17 residues. The CDR3 nucleotides are TGCGCCAGCAGCTTTGGGGACAGGGCCATCTCTGGAAACACCATATATTTT. Amino acid sequence: CASSFGDRAISGNTIYF.

This chain connects TRBV28 to TRBJ2-5; the match to TRBD1 covers 9 bases. The germline gives CDR1 MDHEN, CDR2 SYDVKM. The CDR3 is 18 amino acids. The V segment lost 5 bases and the J segment 9 bases; nucleotides outside the gene matches: 22. Written as DNA, the CDR3 is TGTGCCAGCAGTACCAAAAAGTTCCGGGACAGGGTGGCGGGGTCCCAGTACTTC. Translation gives CASSTKKFRDRVAGSQYF. Complete variable domain (other parts from reference TRBV28 and TRBJ2-5): DVKVTQSSRYLVKRTGEKVFLECVQDMDHENMFWYRQDPGLGLRLIYFSYDVKMKEKGDIPEGYSVSREKKERFSLILESASTNQTSMYLCASSTKKFRDRVAGSQYFGPGTRLLVL.

This clone came up once. The J gene is TRBJ2-5, the V gene TRBV27, with TRBD2 matching 7 bases. CDR3 size: 14 residues. V gave up 6 bases and J gave up 5 bases; unmatched junction bases: 9. Per the germline V gene, CDR1 is MNHEY and CDR2 is SMNVEV (reference sequence). This CDR3 reads CASSTSGAGETQYF. The CDR3 DNA follows: TGTGCCAGCAGCACGAGCGGGGCGGGGGAGACCCAGTACTTC.